Each of the 7 T cell receptor beta chains below was sequenced from the same sample in a study of graft-versus-host responses after intestinal transplantation. Here immunoSEQ multiplex PCR was the method, and the copy in TCRdb shows in-frame clones only, minus some. The sample records under 20,000 clones, approximately 86% being singletons. The sequences come from PBMCs, collected 230 to 240 days after intestinal transplant. These receptors came from a human patient who received an intestinal transplant, so some T cells may come from the graft donor.

This chain links TRBV4-1 with TRBJ2-1; TRBD2 aligns across 9 bases. There are 16 residues in the CDR3. Germline CDR1 and CDR2: MGHRA and YSYEKL. Trimming removed 4 bases from V and 9 bases from J; junction bases left unmatched: 13. The DNA of the CDR3 is TGCGCCAGCAGCCCCGATGAAGGCGGGGGGGCCGGTGAGCAGTTCTTC. Its protein product is CASSPDEGGGAGEQFF.

This clone was counted only a few times. This rearrangement joins TRBV7-4 to TRBJ1-6; 10 positions match TRBD1. The CDR3 has 18 amino acids. Germline V gene sequence: CDR1 SGHVT, CDR2 SQSDAQ. V was clipped by 6 bases and J by 0 bases; unmatched bases: 8. CDR3 sequence (DNA): TGTGCCAGCAGAATCCGGGACAGGGGAAGCTCCTATAATTCACCCCTCCACTTT. Its translation is CASRIRDRGSSYNSPLHF.

This chain joins TRBV4-1 and TRBJ1-6; 8 nucleotides line up with TRBD1. Germline lookup yields CDR1 MGHRA and CDR2 YSYEKL. V trimming: 4 bases; J trimming: 0 bases; junction bases outside the gene matches: 2. The CDR3 is made up of 16 amino acids. The CDR3 protein is CASSPTGASYNSPLHF. Written as DNA, the CDR3 is TGCGCCAGCAGCCCGACAGGGGCCTCCTATAATTCACCCCTCCACTTT.

This chain joins TRBV4-2 and TRBJ1-2, with D hard to call. V dropped 0 bases and J dropped 6 bases, with 14 bases sitting between them. Germline CDR1 LGHNA, CDR2 YNFKEQ. This CDR3 region has 15 residues. CDR3: CASSQEGPFRHGYTF. The CDR3 DNA reads as TGTGCCAGCAGCCAAGAAGGGCCGTTCCGCCATGGCTACACCTTC.

The chain recombines TRBV6-1 with TRBJ2-4, with unresolved D. The V and J ends lost 0 bases and 8 bases respectively, with 8 bases between them. In germline, CDR1 is MNHNS, CDR2 SASEGT. The CDR3 has 13 residues. CDR3 amino acids: CASSEALGDIQYF. The CDR3 coding sequence is TGTGCCAGCAGTGAAGCGCTAGGAGACATTCAGTACTTC.

This chain joins TRBV4-2 and TRBJ1-3; no definite D call. Germline-derived CDR1 and CDR2 are LGHNA and YNFKEQ. V was clipped by 5 bases and J by 0 bases, with 14 bases between them. The length of the CDR3 is 16 residues. The CDR3 DNA follows: TGTGCCAGCAGCTTCGCGGACGGAAACTCTGGAAACACCATATATTTT. Its protein product is CASSFADGNSGNTIYF.

This clone was detected only once. The CDR3 bases are TGTGCCAGCAGCTTAGATTCGCCCTTTGGGAGGGGAGAGACCCAGTACTTC. Translating gives CASSLDSPFGRGETQYF. The chain recombines TRBV11-3 with TRBJ2-5, with TRBD2 identical over 7 bases. The CDR3 totals 17 residues. Germline V gene sequence: CDR1 SGHNT, CDR2 YENEEA. Trimming at V came to 0 bases and at J to 4 bases, leaving 11 bases not matched to a gene.